Presented here are 13 T cell receptor beta chains from one specimen sequenced in a study of blood T cell repertoires in COVID-19. Assay used: immunoSEQ multiplex PCR; TCRdb lists only in-frame clones, some missing. The sample consists of around 33,000 clones, 70% to 80% of them appearing once. The specimen was peripheral blood. The receptors here all came from a human donor in a cohort sampled during active COVID-19.

The chain combines TRBV5-8 with TRBJ2-7; 9 bases agree with TRBD1. Trimming removed 4 bases from V and 9 bases from J; junction bases left unmatched: 23. The CDR3 has 18 amino acids. Germline V gene data show CDR1 as SGHTS and CDR2 as YDEGEE. The CDR3 DNA reads TGTGCCAGCAGCCCGGAGGGGGGACAGGGATATTATCCTACGAGGCAGTACTTC. Protein product: CASSPEGGQGYYPTRQYF.

The chain employs TRBV5-6 and TRBJ2-5, with TRBD2 matching over 7 bases. The CDR3 has 14 amino acids. Per germline, CDR1 SGHDT and CDR2 YYEEEE. The V segment lost 0 bases and the J segment 6 bases; nucleotides outside the gene matches: 5. As DNA, the CDR3 is TGTGCCAGCAGCTTGGCCCCGGGGGGAAAGACCCAGTACTTC. Translating gives CASSLAPGGKTQYF.

The chain couples TRBV4-1 to TRBJ2-1; 8 bases fit TRBD2. Germline V gene lookup returns CDR1 MGHRA and CDR2 YSYEKL. The V and J ends lost 1 base and 4 bases, in that order; junction bases with no gene match: 3. This CDR3 is 15 amino acids long. The CDR3 reads CASSQGTSRYNEQFF. The CDR3, as DNA: TGCGCCAGCAGCCAAGGGACTAGCCGTTACAATGAGCAGTTCTTC.

The CDR3, as DNA: TGTGCCAGCCGACTACGGGTTACCGGGGAGCTGTTTTTT. It codes for CASRLRVTGELFF. This chain joins TRBV2 and TRBJ2-2, with D possibly TRBD2 on 5 matching bases. Germline V gives CDR1 SNHLY, CDR2 FYNNEI. The length of the CDR3 is 13 residues. The V and J ends lost 8 bases and 5 bases respectively, with 12 bases between them.

J is TRBJ2-1 and V is TRBV5-8; 9 bases are shared with TRBD2. J lost 0 bases, V lost 3 bases, and 16 bases had no gene match. Germline V CDR1 and CDR2: SGHTS, YDEGEE. The CDR3 runs 20 residues. Here the CDR3 reads CASSYLLRPNSGSSYNEQFF. The CDR3 region has the DNA TGTGCCAGCAGCTATCTCTTGAGGCCTAATAGCGGGAGCTCCTACAATGAGCAGTTCTTC.

As DNA, the CDR3 is TGCAGCGTTGATTGGGTAGCTAACAATTTTGGAGAGACCCAGTACTTC. Translating it yields CSVDWVANNFGETQYF. This chain connects TRBV29-1 to TRBJ2-5; no clear D. The V end was cut by 3 bases, the J end by 4 bases, with 21 bases between. The CDR3 has 16 residues. Per germline, CDR1 SQVTM and CDR2 ANQGSEA.

V is TRBV30 and J is TRBJ1-4; 11 nucleotides align to TRBD1. With V trimmed by 0 bases and J by 7 bases, 4 bases remained unmatched. The germline gives CDR1 GTSNPN, CDR2 SVGIG (reference sequence). The CDR3 is made up of 15 amino acids. CDR3 DNA: TGTGCCTGGAGTGTACAGGGGACAGGGGGTGAAAAACTGTTTTTT. Protein: CAWSVQGTGGEKLFF.

Here the CDR3 DNA reads TGCGCCAGCAGCCTAGCGGGGGAGAGCACAGATACGCAGTATTTT. This sequence encodes CASSLAGESTDTQYF. The chain carries TRBV5-1 and TRBJ2-3; 10 bases align to TRBD2. J gave up 0 bases and V 4 bases, and 2 bases lay outside the gene matches. CDR1 and CDR2 from the germline V gene are SGHRS and YFSETQ. CDR3 length: 15 residues.

The chain employs TRBV11-3 and TRBJ2-3, with D possibly TRBD2 on 5 matching bases. Trimming left V 5 bases short and J 6 bases short, with 12 bases between. This CDR3 is built from 13 residues. Germline loops: CDR1 SGHNT, CDR2 YENEEA. CDR3 in amino acids: CASSPGMGDTQYF. Written as DNA, the CDR3 is TGTGCCAGCAGCCCCGGGATGGGGGATACGCAGTATTTT.

The chain employs TRBV5-1 and TRBJ2-5, with 7 bases aligning to TRBD2. With 0 bases clipped from V and 3 bases from J, the junction kept 8 bases outside the gene matches. CDR1 SGHRS and CDR2 YFSETQ come from the germline V gene. CDR3 length: 16 amino acids. CDR3 loop: CASSLERGLSKETQYF. The CDR3 DNA reads as TGCGCCAGCAGCTTGGAACGGGGACTATCTAAAGAGACCCAGTACTTC.

The chain joins TRBV14 to TRBJ2-2; possible D gene TRBD1, 6 bases. Trimming cost V 6 bases and J 1 base, with 9 bases left between them. Germline V gives CDR1 SGHDN, CDR2 FVKESK. The CDR3 spans 14 residues. In DNA, the CDR3 is TGTGCCAGCAGGGGGGCGGTGAACACCGGGGAGCTGTTTTTT. It specifies CASRGAVNTGELFF.

This rearrangement joins TRBV2 to TRBJ1-1; D gene uncertain. The V gene's germline CDR1 is SNHLY and CDR2 FYNNEI. CDR3 length: 14 residues. V lost 3 bases and J 4 bases, leaving 12 bases between the germline ends. The CDR3 protein is CASSEKSLATEAFF. The DNA of the CDR3 is TGTGCCAGCAGTGAGAAGTCATTGGCCACTGAAGCTTTCTTT.

V is TRBV9 and J is TRBJ2-5; 9 positions agree with TRBD2. Germline V CDR1 and CDR2: SGDLS, YYNGEE. V lost 2 bases, J lost 4 bases, and 6 bases stayed unmatched. The CDR3 has 15 amino acids. The CDR3 sequence: CASSVSGRGGETQYF. In DNA, the CDR3 is TGTGCCAGCAGCGTTAGCGGGAGAGGAGGAGAGACCCAGTACTTC.